These 6 T cell receptor beta chains were sequenced from one sample in a study of vaccination and CD4 T cells after COVID-19. Cultured CD4+ T cell DNA underwent sequencing with the Oncomine TCR Beta short-read assay. TCRdb ran MiXCR on the PCR reads and lists one entry per CDR3 protein. The sample contains 15,000 to 20,000 distinct CDR3 sequences, roughly two fifths of which appear only once. The sample's treatment: roughly 11-day PBMC culture with coronavirus spike peptide pools or control peptides (ViraFEST assay). Antigen specificity for these receptors is unknown. The starting material was CD4+ T cells from blood, cultured in vitro, obtained before SARS-CoV-2 vaccination. Every receptor here comes from a human donor who received a COVID-19 vaccine.

Turning to this clonotype: At one boundary the junction diverges from the germline segment, which might be a read error. V is TRBV5-3 and J is TRBJ1-5; TRBD1 might be the D (6 bases). TRBV5-3 is reported as an ORF; its role is uncertain. The CDR3 contains 16 residues. CDR3 in DNA: TGTGCCAGCAGCTTGGCCTCTCAGGGGAATAATCAGCCCCAGCATTTT. Its protein product is CASSLASQGNNQPQHF.

This chain uses TRBV24-1 with TRBJ2-2, with a possible D match to TRBD1 (5 bases). The germline gives CDR1 KGHDR, CDR2 SFDVKD. This CDR3 is 15 amino acids long. V was pared by 4 bases and J by 1 base, with 9 bases between. The CDR3 spells CATSEIRGNTGELFF. DNA of the CDR3: TGTGCCACCAGTGAAATTAGGGGGAACACCGGGGAGCTGTTTTTT.

This chain joins TRBV5-1 and TRBJ2-3; D is perhaps TRBD1 (6 bases). This CDR3 has 14 residues. The germline V gene encodes CDR1 SGHRS and CDR2 YFSETQ. The ends were cut back, 3 bases at V and 0 bases at J, with 8 bases in the middle. CDR3 in amino acids: CASSYGQSTDTQYF. For the CDR3, the DNA is TGCGCCAGCAGCTACGGACAGAGCACAGATACGCAGTATTTT. The variable domain in full, completed from reference TRBV5-1 and TRBJ2-3, reads KAGVTQTPRYLIKTRGQQVTLSCSPISGHRSVSWYQQTPGQGLQFLFEYFSETQRNKGNFPGRFSGRQFSNSRSEMNVSTLELGDSALYLCASSYGQSTDTQYFGPGTRLTVL.

J is TRBJ2-3 and V is TRBV7-9; a possible D gene is TRBD2 (6 bases). CDR3 size: 15 residues. Germline lookup yields CDR1 SEHNR and CDR2 FQNEAQ (reference sequence). V was pared by 5 bases and J by 1 base, with 13 bases between. CDR3 DNA: TGTGCCAGCAGCGCGGACTGGAGGGGCACAGATACGCAGTATTTT. Its translation: CASSADWRGTDTQYF.

The gene calls are TRBV5-1 and TRBJ2-7; 9 bases agree with TRBD1. Germline CDR1 SGHRS, CDR2 YFSETQ. With 4 bases clipped from V and 3 bases from J, the junction kept 11 bases outside the gene matches. CDR3 size: 16 residues. The CDR3 is CASSVKTQGAGYEQYF. CDR3 sequence (DNA): TGCGCCAGCAGCGTTAAGACACAGGGGGCCGGCTACGAGCAGTACTTC.

The J gene is TRBJ1-2, the V gene TRBV5-1; unclear D gene. Germline V gives CDR1 SGHRS, CDR2 YFSETQ. Trimming took 0 bases from V and 8 from J, leaving 14 bases between them. This CDR3 is built from 14 residues. CDR3 in amino acids: CASSLALEGGGYTF. The CDR3 DNA sequence: TGCGCCAGCAGCTTGGCTTTGGAAGGAGGGGGCTACACCTTC.